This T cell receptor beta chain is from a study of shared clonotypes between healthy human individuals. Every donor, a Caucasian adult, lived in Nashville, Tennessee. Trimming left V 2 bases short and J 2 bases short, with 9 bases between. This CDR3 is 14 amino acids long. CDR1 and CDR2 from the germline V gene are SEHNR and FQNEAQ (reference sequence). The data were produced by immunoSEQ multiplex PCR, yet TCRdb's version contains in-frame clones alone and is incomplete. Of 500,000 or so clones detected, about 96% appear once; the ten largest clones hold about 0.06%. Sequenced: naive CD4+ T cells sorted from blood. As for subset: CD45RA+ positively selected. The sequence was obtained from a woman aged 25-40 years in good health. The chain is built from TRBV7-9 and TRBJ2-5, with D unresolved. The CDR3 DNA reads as TGTGCCAGCAGCTTAATGGGTCCGCAAGAGACCCAGTACTTC. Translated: CASSLMGPQETQYF. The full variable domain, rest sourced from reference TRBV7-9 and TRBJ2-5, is DTGVSQNPRHKITKRGQNVTFRCDPISEHNRLYWYRQTLGQGPEFLTYFQNEAQLEKSRLLSDRFSAERPKGSFSTLEIQRTEQGDSAMYLCASSLMGPQETQYFGPGTRLLVL.